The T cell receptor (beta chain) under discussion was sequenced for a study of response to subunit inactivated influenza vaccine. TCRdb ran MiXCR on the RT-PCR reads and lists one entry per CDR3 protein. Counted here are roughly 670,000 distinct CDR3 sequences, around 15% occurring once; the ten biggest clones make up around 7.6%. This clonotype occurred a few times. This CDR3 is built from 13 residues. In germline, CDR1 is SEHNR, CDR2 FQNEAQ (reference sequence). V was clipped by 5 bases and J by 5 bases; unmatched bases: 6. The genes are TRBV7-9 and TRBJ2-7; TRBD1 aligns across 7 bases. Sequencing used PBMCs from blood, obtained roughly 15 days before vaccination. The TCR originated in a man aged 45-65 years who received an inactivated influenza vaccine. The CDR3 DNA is TGTGCCAGCAGCCGGGACAGTAGAAACGAGCAGTACTTC. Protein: CASSRDSRNEQYF.